This T cell receptor beta chain was sequenced during a study of vaccination and CD4 T cells after COVID-19. As to this clonotype: The antigen is unknown.

Treatment meaning: roughly ten-day PBMC culture with coronavirus spike peptide pools or control peptides (ViraFEST assay). According to the study, CD4+ T cells from the unexposed donor were gathered ahead of the COVID-19 pandemic (2011-2018). ViraFEST used peptide pools to expand antigen-specific T cells and subsequently sequenced their TCRs. The CDR3 length is 10 residues. Germline lookup yields CDR1 DFQATT and CDR2 SNEGSKA (reference sequence). Trimming took 6 bases from V and 7 from J, leaving 9 bases between them. Sequencing of the DNA from cultured CD4+ T cells was carried out with the Oncomine TCR Beta short-read assay. TCRdb processed the PCR reads anew with MiXCR; each CDR3 protein has one entry. The sample shows 8,500 to 9,000 distinct CDR3 sequences, 45% to 50% of them seen only once.

V is TRBV20-1 and J is TRBJ1-2; D ambiguous. The source of this sequence is a human donor in good health. The sequencing sample was made of CD4+ T cells from blood, cultured in vitro. The CDR3 DNA follows: TGCAGTGCCCCGACCGGTGGCTACACCTTC. Protein sequence: CSAPTGGYTF.